This T cell receptor beta chain was found in a study of blood T cell repertoires in COVID-19. Study-level information: The origin of the acute and convalescent COVID-19 samples was the United States, Italy and Spain.

The CDR3 runs to 16 residues. Losses at the gene ends were 5 bases for V and 0 bases for J; bases not matched to a gene: 7. Germline CDR1 is SEHNR and CDR2 is FQNEAQ (reference sequence). Source study methods: From reference gene primer amplification, estimates of nucleated cell counts were derived. Sequenced by immunoSEQ multiplex PCR; TCRdb stores in-frame clones only, minus some. The V and J calls and clone size were taken over from that table, and D and trimming were inferred from the DNA. There are roughly 100,000 clones in the sample; around 90% occur only once, and 7.5% to 9.5% lies in the top ten.

V usage is TRBV7-9 and J usage is TRBJ2-5; 9 nucleotides match TRBD2. This receptor was obtained from a woman in her seventies with acute or convalescent COVID-19. Sequenced material: peripheral blood. CDR3 in DNA: TGTGCCAGCAGCACAATAGCGGGGGAGGACCAAGAGACCCAGTACTTC. Protein product: CASSTIAGEDQETQYF.